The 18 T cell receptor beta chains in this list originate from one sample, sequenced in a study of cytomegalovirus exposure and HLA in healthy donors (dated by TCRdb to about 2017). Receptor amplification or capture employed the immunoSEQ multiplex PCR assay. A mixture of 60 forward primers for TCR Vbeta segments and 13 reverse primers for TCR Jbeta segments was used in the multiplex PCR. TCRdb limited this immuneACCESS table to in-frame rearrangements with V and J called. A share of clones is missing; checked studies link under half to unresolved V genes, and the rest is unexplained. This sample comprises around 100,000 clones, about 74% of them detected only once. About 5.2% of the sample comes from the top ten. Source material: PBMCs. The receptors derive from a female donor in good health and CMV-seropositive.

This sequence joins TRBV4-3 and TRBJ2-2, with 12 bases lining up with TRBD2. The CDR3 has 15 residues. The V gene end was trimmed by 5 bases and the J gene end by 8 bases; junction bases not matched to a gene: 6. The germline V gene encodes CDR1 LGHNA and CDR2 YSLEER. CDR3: CASSSWTSGVGELFF. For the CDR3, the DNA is TGCGCCAGCAGCTCTTGGACTAGCGGGGTGGGGGAGCTGTTTTTT.

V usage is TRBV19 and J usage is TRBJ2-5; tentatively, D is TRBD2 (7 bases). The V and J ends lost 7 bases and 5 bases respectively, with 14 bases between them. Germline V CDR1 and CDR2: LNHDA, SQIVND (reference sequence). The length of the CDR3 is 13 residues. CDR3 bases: TGTGCCAGTAAGGCGGGGGCGGGGGAGACCCAGTACTTC. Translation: CASKAGAGETQYF.

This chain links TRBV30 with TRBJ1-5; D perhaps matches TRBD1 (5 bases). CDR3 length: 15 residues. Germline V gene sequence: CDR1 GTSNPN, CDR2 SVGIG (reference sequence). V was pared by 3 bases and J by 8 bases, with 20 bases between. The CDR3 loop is CAWRAGGRRGEPQHF. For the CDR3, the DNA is TGTGCCTGGAGGGCCGGCGGCAGGCGGGGGGAGCCCCAGCATTTT.

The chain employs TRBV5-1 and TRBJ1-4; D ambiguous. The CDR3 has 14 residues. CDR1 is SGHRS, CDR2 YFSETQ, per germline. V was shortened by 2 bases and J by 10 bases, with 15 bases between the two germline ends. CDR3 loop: CASSLSRAEGKLFF. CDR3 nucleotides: TGCGCCAGCAGCTTATCCCGGGCCGAGGGAAAACTGTTTTTT.

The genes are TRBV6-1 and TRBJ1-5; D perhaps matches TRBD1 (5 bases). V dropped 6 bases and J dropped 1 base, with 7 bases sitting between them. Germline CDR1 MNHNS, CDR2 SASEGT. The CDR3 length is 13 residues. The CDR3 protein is CASRTASNQPQHF. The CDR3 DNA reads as TGTGCCAGCAGGACAGCGAGCAATCAGCCCCAGCATTTT.

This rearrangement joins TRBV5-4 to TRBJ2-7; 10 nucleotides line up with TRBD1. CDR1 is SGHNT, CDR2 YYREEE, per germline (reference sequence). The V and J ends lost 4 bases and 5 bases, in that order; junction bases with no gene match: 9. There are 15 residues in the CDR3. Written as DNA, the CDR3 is TGTGCCAGCAGCAAATCCGGACAGGGGGAGGACGAGCAGTACTTC. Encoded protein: CASSKSGQGEDEQYF.

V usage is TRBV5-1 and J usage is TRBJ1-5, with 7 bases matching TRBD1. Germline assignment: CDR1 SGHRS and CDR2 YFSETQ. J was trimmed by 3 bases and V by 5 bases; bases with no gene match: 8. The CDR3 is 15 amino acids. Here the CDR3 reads CASREGGLANQPQHF. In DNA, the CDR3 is TGCGCCAGCAGGGAAGGGGGCTTGGCCAATCAGCCCCAGCATTTT.

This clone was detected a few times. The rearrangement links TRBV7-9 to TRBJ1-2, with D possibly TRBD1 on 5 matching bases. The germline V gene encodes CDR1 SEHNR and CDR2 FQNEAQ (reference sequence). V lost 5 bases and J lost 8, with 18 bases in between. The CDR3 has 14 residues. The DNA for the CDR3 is TGTGCCAGCAGCCCTCACGGAGAAGGGGCCGGCTACACCTTC. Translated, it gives CASSPHGEGAGYTF.

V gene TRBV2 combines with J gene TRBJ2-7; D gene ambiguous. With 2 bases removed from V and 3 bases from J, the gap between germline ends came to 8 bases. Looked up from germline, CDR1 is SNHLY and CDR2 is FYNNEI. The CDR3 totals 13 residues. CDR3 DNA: TGTGCCAGCAGTGAACAGAACATCTACGAGCAGTACTTC. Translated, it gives CASSEQNIYEQYF.

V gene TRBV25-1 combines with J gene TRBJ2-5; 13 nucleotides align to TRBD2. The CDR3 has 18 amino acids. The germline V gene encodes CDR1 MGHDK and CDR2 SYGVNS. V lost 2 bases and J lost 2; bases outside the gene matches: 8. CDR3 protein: CASSEPSPGLAGQETQYF. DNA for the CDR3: TGTGCCAGCAGTGAACCCTCACCGGGACTAGCGGGGCAAGAGACCCAGTACTTC.

The CDR3: CASSLEAGINTEAFF. CDR3 sequence (DNA): TGCGCCAGCAGCTTGGAGGCAGGGATTAACACTGAAGCTTTCTTT. V and J are TRBV5-1 and TRBJ1-1; TRBD1 is a possible D gene (5 bases). The CDR3 contains 15 residues. Germline CDR1 is SGHRS and CDR2 is YFSETQ. The V and J ends lost 0 bases and 2 bases respectively, with 11 bases between them.

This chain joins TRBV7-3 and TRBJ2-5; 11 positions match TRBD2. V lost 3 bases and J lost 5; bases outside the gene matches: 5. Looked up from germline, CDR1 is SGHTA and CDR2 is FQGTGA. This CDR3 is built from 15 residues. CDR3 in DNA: TGTGCCAGCAGCTTGATAGCGGGGGGGCAGGAGACCCAGTACTTC. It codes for CASSLIAGGQETQYF.

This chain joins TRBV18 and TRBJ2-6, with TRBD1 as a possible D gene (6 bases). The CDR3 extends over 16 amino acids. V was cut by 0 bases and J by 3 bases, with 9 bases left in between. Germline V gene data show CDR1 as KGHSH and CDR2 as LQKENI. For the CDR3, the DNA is TGTGCCAGCTCACCACCGTCAGGGGTTGGGGCCAACGTCCTGACTTTC. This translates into CASSPPSGVGANVLTF.

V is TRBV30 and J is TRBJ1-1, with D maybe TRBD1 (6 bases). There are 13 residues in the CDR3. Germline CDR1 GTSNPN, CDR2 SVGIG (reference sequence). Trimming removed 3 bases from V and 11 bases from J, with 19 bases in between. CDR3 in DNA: TGTGCCTGGAGGCCCACAGGGTCTTCGTCGGCTTTCTTT. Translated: CAWRPTGSSSAFF.

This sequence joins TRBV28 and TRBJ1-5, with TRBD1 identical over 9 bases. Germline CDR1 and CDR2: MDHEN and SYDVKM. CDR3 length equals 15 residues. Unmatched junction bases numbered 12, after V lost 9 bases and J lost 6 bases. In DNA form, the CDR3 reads TGTGCCAGTTTTTCACGACAGGGGGGAAGTCAGCCCCAGCATTTT. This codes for CASFSRQGGSQPQHF.

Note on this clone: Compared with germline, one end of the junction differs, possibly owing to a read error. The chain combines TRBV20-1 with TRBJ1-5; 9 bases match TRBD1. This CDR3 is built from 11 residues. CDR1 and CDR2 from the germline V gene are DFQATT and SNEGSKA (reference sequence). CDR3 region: CSAPRQGEANF. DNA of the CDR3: TGCAGTGCCCCCCGACAGGGGGAAGCGAATTTT.

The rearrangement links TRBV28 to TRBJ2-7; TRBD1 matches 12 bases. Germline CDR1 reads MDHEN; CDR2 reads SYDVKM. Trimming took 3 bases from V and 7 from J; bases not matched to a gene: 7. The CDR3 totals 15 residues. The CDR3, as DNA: TGTGCCAGCAGTTTTGGGGGACAGGGGGCTCAAGAGCAGTACTTC. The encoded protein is CASSFGGQGAQEQYF.

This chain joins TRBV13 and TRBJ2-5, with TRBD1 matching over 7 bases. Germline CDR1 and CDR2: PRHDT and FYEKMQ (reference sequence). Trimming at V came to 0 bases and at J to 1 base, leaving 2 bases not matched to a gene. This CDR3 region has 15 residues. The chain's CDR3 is CASSLGRGTQETQYF. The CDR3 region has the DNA TGTGCCAGCAGCTTAGGCAGGGGGACCCAAGAGACCCAGTACTTC.